These T cell receptor beta chains were read from a single sample in a study of blood T cell repertoires in COVID-19. TCRdb keeps only in-frame clones here, not all; method: immunoSEQ multiplex PCR. The sample carries about 370,000 clones, about 90% recorded once. The sequenced sample was peripheral blood. The receptors derive from a woman aged 30 to 39 with COVID-19, enrolled during active disease. The CDR3 runs from the conserved cysteine through the conserved F or W. The D gene is left open where the match is weak. The listing skips clone size in some rows; elsewhere it reads once, few, many or a size class.

clone_size: -
cdr3_length: 15
d_call: -
j_call: TRBJ2-6
v_call: TRBV30
cdr3_nt: TGTGCCTGGAGTCCCCGCTACTCTGGGGCCAACGTCCTGACTTTC
cdr3_aa: CAWSPRYSGANVLTF

clone_size: -
cdr3_length: 14
d_call: -
j_call: TRBJ2-2
v_call: TRBV7-3
cdr3_nt: TGTGCCAGCAGCTTAACCCTGAACACCGGGGAGCTGTTTTTT
cdr3_aa: CASSLTLNTGELFF

clone_size: -
cdr3_length: 13
d_call: -
j_call: TRBJ1-1
v_call: TRBV10-3
cdr3_nt: TGTGCCATCAGATCTCAGGCGAACACTGAAGCTTTCTTT
cdr3_aa: CAIRSQANTEAFF

clone_size: -
cdr3_length: 13
d_call: TRBD2
j_call: TRBJ2-7
v_call: TRBV11-2
cdr3_nt: TGTGCCACCGGGGGAGGGCCCTCTTACGAGCAGTACTTC
cdr3_aa: CATGGGPSYEQYF

clone_size: -
cdr3_length: 13
d_call: TRBD2
j_call: TRBJ2-3
v_call: TRBV19
cdr3_nt: TGTGCCAGTAAGAAGCGGGAGAAAGATACGCAGTATTTT
cdr3_aa: CASKKREKDTQYF

clone_size: -
cdr3_length: 16
d_call: -
j_call: TRBJ2-1
v_call: TRBV24-1
cdr3_nt: TGTGCCACCAGTGACCTTAGAAGTGGGACTGTTGGTGAGCAGTTCTTC
cdr3_aa: CATSDLRSGTVGEQFF

clone_size: once
cdr3_length: 17
d_call: -
j_call: TRBJ2-1
v_call: TRBV5-8
cdr3_nt: TGTGCCAGCAGCTTGGGGGGCAGGGTTAGCGGTAACAATGAGCAGTTCTTC
cdr3_aa: CASSLGGRVSGNNEQFF

clone_size: -
cdr3_length: 16
d_call: TRBD2
j_call: TRBJ2-2
v_call: TRBV5-4
cdr3_nt: TGTGCCAGCAGCTTGGGCGGGAGGGCCGGTGGCGGGGAGCTGTTTTTT
cdr3_aa: CASSLGGRAGGGELFF

clone_size: -
cdr3_length: 14
d_call: -
j_call: TRBJ2-7
v_call: TRBV18
cdr3_nt: TGTGCCAGCTCACCGGGAGATAGCTCCTACGAGCAGTACTTC
cdr3_aa: CASSPGDSSYEQYF

clone_size: -
cdr3_length: 15
d_call: -
j_call: TRBJ2-6
v_call: TRBV9
cdr3_nt: TGTGCCAGCAGCGTGCAGGGAAAAGGGGCCAACGTCCTGACTTTC
cdr3_aa: CASSVQGKGANVLTF

clone_size: -
cdr3_length: 15
d_call: TRBD1
j_call: TRBJ2-7
v_call: TRBV5-1
cdr3_nt: TGCGCCAGCAGCTTCCGAGGGGACAGACCCTACGAGCAGTACTTC
cdr3_aa: CASSFRGDRPYEQYF

clone_size: -
cdr3_length: 14
d_call: -
j_call: TRBJ1-5
v_call: TRBV7-9
cdr3_nt: TGTGCCAGCAGCTCAGAAGGGACAAATCAGCCCCAGCATTTT
cdr3_aa: CASSSEGTNQPQHF

clone_size: -
cdr3_length: 16
d_call: TRBD2
j_call: TRBJ2-1
v_call: TRBV18
cdr3_nt: TGTGCCAGCTCACCCCGAAGCGGGGACTCCTACAATGAGCAGTTCTTC
cdr3_aa: CASSPRSGDSYNEQFF

clone_size: -
cdr3_length: 16
d_call: TRBD1
j_call: TRBJ2-3
v_call: TRBV25-1
cdr3_nt: TGTGCCAGCAGCGGTAGTGGACAGGGTGGGAGAGATACGCAGTATTTT
cdr3_aa: CASSGSGQGGRDTQYF

clone_size: few
cdr3_length: 15
d_call: TRBD2
j_call: TRBJ2-7
v_call: TRBV3-1/TRBV3-2
cdr3_nt: TGTGCCAGCAGCCCCATGGGCGGGAGAATTGGCGAGCAGTACTTC
cdr3_aa: CASSPMGGRIGEQYF

clone_size: -
cdr3_length: 17
d_call: -
j_call: TRBJ1-5
v_call: TRBV6-1
cdr3_nt: TGTGCCAGCAGTGCGGTCCCGATCACTCCCCCGGGGCAGCCCCAGCATTTT
cdr3_aa: CASSAVPITPPGQPQHF

clone_size: few
cdr3_length: 20
d_call: -
j_call: TRBJ1-1
v_call: TRBV11-3
cdr3_nt: TGTGCCAGCAGCTTACAGGGGCCCCTAGTCCCTGAACTCGAGAACACTGAAGCTTTCTTT
cdr3_aa: CASSLQGPLVPELENTEAFF

clone_size: -
cdr3_length: 15
d_call: -
j_call: TRBJ1-5
v_call: TRBV7-2
cdr3_nt: TGTGCCAGCAGCTTAGATGCGGGACCCAATCAGCCCCAGCATTTT
cdr3_aa: CASSLDAGPNQPQHF

clone_size: -
cdr3_length: 15
d_call: TRBD2
j_call: TRBJ2-5
v_call: TRBV10-3
cdr3_nt: TGTGCCATCAGTGGGACTAGCGGGATCCAAGAGACCCAGTACTTC
cdr3_aa: CAISGTSGIQETQYF

clone_size: -
cdr3_length: 12
d_call: TRBD2
j_call: TRBJ2-7
v_call: TRBV6-5
cdr3_nt: TGTGCCAGCAGCGGGAGGTCCTACGAGCAGTACTTC
cdr3_aa: CASSGRSYEQYF

clone_size: -
cdr3_length: 13
d_call: TRBD2
j_call: TRBJ2-3
v_call: TRBV19
cdr3_nt: TGTGCCAGTAGTGGGACTACCACAGATACGCAGTATTTT
cdr3_aa: CASSGTTTDTQYF

clone_size: -
cdr3_length: 13
d_call: -
j_call: TRBJ2-1
v_call: TRBV6-6
cdr3_nt: TGTGCCAGCAGTTACCTAGCAACCAATGAGCAGTTCTTC
cdr3_aa: CASSYLATNEQFF

clone_size: -
cdr3_length: 14
d_call: -
j_call: TRBJ2-7
v_call: TRBV25-1
cdr3_nt: TGTGCCAGCAGTGAATGGGGCAGGTCCTACGAGCAGTACTTC
cdr3_aa: CASSEWGRSYEQYF

clone_size: -
cdr3_length: 15
d_call: TRBD1
j_call: TRBJ1-2
v_call: TRBV4-1
cdr3_nt: TGCGCCAGCAGCCAAGAGGGGACAGCCAACTATGGCTACACCTTC
cdr3_aa: CASSQEGTANYGYTF

clone_size: -
cdr3_length: 14
d_call: -
j_call: TRBJ1-1
v_call: TRBV6-5
cdr3_nt: TGTGCCAGCAGTTACTTGGGGCGGAACACTGAAGCTTTCTTT
cdr3_aa: CASSYLGRNTEAFF

clone_size: -
cdr3_length: 18
d_call: TRBD2
j_call: TRBJ2-4
v_call: TRBV7-6
cdr3_nt: TGTGCCAGCAGCTTAGACCCGGGAGGACTCACGGCCAAAAACATTCAGTACTTC
cdr3_aa: CASSLDPGGLTAKNIQYF

clone_size: -
cdr3_length: 16
d_call: -
j_call: TRBJ2-1
v_call: TRBV4-2
cdr3_nt: TGTGCCAGCAGCCAAGACCCCGGGATTAGCTACAATGAGCAGTTCTTC
cdr3_aa: CASSQDPGISYNEQFF

clone_size: -
cdr3_length: 12
d_call: TRBD1
j_call: TRBJ1-2
v_call: TRBV28
cdr3_nt: TGTGCCAGCAGGCGAAGACAGGGCGGCTACACCTTC
cdr3_aa: CASRRRQGGYTF

clone_size: -
cdr3_length: 15
d_call: TRBD2
j_call: TRBJ2-1
v_call: TRBV30
cdr3_nt: TGTGCCTGGAGTGTAGTGGGAGGGCCCTACAATGAGCAGTTCTTC
cdr3_aa: CAWSVVGGPYNEQFF

clone_size: -
cdr3_length: 17
d_call: TRBD2
j_call: TRBJ2-3
v_call: TRBV19
cdr3_nt: TGTGCCAGTAGTATGTTCGGGACTAGCGGGGGCACAGATACGCAGTATTTT
cdr3_aa: CASSMFGTSGGTDTQYF

clone_size: -
cdr3_length: 18
d_call: TRBD1
j_call: TRBJ2-4
v_call: TRBV28
cdr3_nt: TGTGCCAGCAGTCCCCGGCAATGGACAGGAAGAGCCAAAAACATTCAGTACTTC
cdr3_aa: CASSPRQWTGRAKNIQYF

clone_size: -
cdr3_length: 14
d_call: TRBD1
j_call: TRBJ2-3
v_call: TRBV6-4
cdr3_nt: TGTGCCAGCAGTGACGGACAGGGGGCAGATACGCAGTATTTT
cdr3_aa: CASSDGQGADTQYF

clone_size: few
cdr3_length: 15
d_call: TRBD1
j_call: TRBJ2-6
v_call: TRBV6-2/TRBV6-3
cdr3_nt: TGTGCCAGCAGTGGACAGGGGGCTGGGGCCAACGTCCTGACTTTC
cdr3_aa: CASSGQGAGANVLTF

clone_size: once
cdr3_length: 13
d_call: -
j_call: TRBJ2-5
v_call: TRBV16
cdr3_nt: TGTGCCAGCAGCCAGGACTCCGTGGGGACCCAGTACTTC
cdr3_aa: CASSQDSVGTQYF

clone_size: -
cdr3_length: 14
d_call: -
j_call: TRBJ1-1
v_call: TRBV30
cdr3_nt: TGTGCCTGGAGAGACCTGACAGGGAACACTGAAGCTTTCTTT
cdr3_aa: CAWRDLTGNTEAFF

clone_size: -
cdr3_length: 19
d_call: -
j_call: TRBJ2-3
v_call: TRBV7-9
cdr3_nt: TGTGCCAGCAGCTTAGGTTGGGAGCGGACGAGGGGGACCACAGATACGCAGTATTTT
cdr3_aa: CASSLGWERTRGTTDTQYF

clone_size: -
cdr3_length: 14
d_call: -
j_call: TRBJ2-2
v_call: TRBV9
cdr3_nt: TGTGCCAGCAGCGTAGTGTCGGGGGCCGGGGAGCTGTTTTTT
cdr3_aa: CASSVVSGAGELFF

clone_size: -
cdr3_length: 15
d_call: -
j_call: TRBJ1-3
v_call: TRBV7-2
cdr3_nt: TGTGTCAGCAGCGAAAGCAGGGCGTACGGAAACACCATATATTTT
cdr3_aa: CVSSESRAYGNTIYF

clone_size: -
cdr3_length: 15
d_call: -
j_call: TRBJ1-5
v_call: TRBV4-3
cdr3_nt: TGCGCCAGCAGCCAAGATAGGGGGTATGGTCAGCCCCAGCATTTT
cdr3_aa: CASSQDRGYGQPQHF

clone_size: -
cdr3_length: 13
d_call: TRBD2
j_call: TRBJ2-7
v_call: TRBV27
cdr3_nt: TGTGCCAGCAGTCTAGCGGGGGCCTACGAGCAGTACTTC
cdr3_aa: CASSLAGAYEQYF

clone_size: -
cdr3_length: 14
d_call: -
j_call: TRBJ1-5
v_call: TRBV28
cdr3_nt: TGTGCCAGCAATCAACAGGGACGCAATCAGCCCCAGCATTTT
cdr3_aa: CASNQQGRNQPQHF

clone_size: -
cdr3_length: 13
d_call: -
j_call: TRBJ1-5
v_call: TRBV19
cdr3_nt: TGTGCCAGTAGCCAGGGGAACAGGCAGCCCCAGCATTTT
cdr3_aa: CASSQGNRQPQHF

clone_size: -
cdr3_length: 15
d_call: -
j_call: TRBJ1-6
v_call: TRBV10-3
cdr3_nt: TGTGCCATCAGTGAGGTATTCAGCGGGGATTCACCCCTCCACTTT
cdr3_aa: CAISEVFSGDSPLHF

clone_size: medium-sized
cdr3_length: 13
d_call: TRBD1
j_call: TRBJ1-4
v_call: TRBV29-1
cdr3_nt: TGCAGCGCTGGGACAGGGGCTAATGAAAAACTGTTTTTT
cdr3_aa: CSAGTGANEKLFF

clone_size: -
cdr3_length: 15
d_call: TRBD1
j_call: TRBJ1-1
v_call: TRBV28
cdr3_nt: TGTGCCAGCAGTCCTCGGACAGGGCAGAACACTGAAGCTTTCTTT
cdr3_aa: CASSPRTGQNTEAFF

clone_size: -
cdr3_length: 15
d_call: TRBD2
j_call: TRBJ2-7
v_call: TRBV13
cdr3_nt: TGTGCCAGCAGCTTGGTTCTAGCGGGAGATAACGAGCAGTACTTC
cdr3_aa: CASSLVLAGDNEQYF

clone_size: few
cdr3_length: 13
d_call: -
j_call: TRBJ1-6
v_call: TRBV10-1
cdr3_nt: TGCGCCAGCAGTTCCGGAGGTTCGACACCCCTCCACTTT
cdr3_aa: CASSSGGSTPLHF

clone_size: -
cdr3_length: 15
d_call: TRBD1
j_call: TRBJ2-7
v_call: TRBV5-4
cdr3_nt: TGTGCCAGCAGCCTGGACAGGGGGTTTACGGTTGAGCAGTACTTC
cdr3_aa: CASSLDRGFTVEQYF

clone_size: -
cdr3_length: 13
d_call: -
j_call: TRBJ1-5
v_call: TRBV12-3/TRBV12-4
cdr3_nt: TGTGCCAGCAGTTCCAGGGCTCATCAGCCCCAGCATTTT
cdr3_aa: CASSSRAHQPQHF

clone_size: -
cdr3_length: 14
d_call: TRBD1
j_call: TRBJ1-3
v_call: TRBV7-9
cdr3_nt: TGTGCCAGCAGCTCCAAGGACAGGCGAAACACCATATATTTT
cdr3_aa: CASSSKDRRNTIYF

clone_size: -
cdr3_length: 15
d_call: -
j_call: TRBJ2-3
v_call: TRBV5-1
cdr3_nt: TGCGCCAGCAGACCGGACTCGACTAGCACAGATACGCAGTATTTT
cdr3_aa: CASRPDSTSTDTQYF

clone_size: -
cdr3_length: 14
d_call: -
j_call: TRBJ2-5
v_call: TRBV10-3
cdr3_nt: TGTGCCATCAGTGAATCATGGGGGGAAGAGACCCAGTACTTC
cdr3_aa: CAISESWGEETQYF

clone_size: -
cdr3_length: 13
d_call: -
j_call: TRBJ1-2
v_call: TRBV28
cdr3_nt: TGTGCCAGCAGTCCCGCCTCGATGGGCGGCTACACCTTC
cdr3_aa: CASSPASMGGYTF